These T cell receptor beta chains were read from a single sample in a study of blood T cell repertoires in COVID-19. The table came from immunoSEQ multiplex PCR; TCRdb's copy has only in-frame clones and leaves some out. The profile shows about 260,000 clones, 85% to 90% of them singletons. The specimen sequenced was PBMCs or T cells enriched from blood (not recorded which). The receptors come from a woman aged 25 to 39 with acute COVID-19. Each CDR3 is given with its conserved first and last residue. The D gene is left open where the match is weak. Not all rows give a size; the values are once, few, many and, for expanded clones, a class.

CDR3nt	CDR3aa	len	v_gene	j_gene	d_gene	abundance
TGTGCCAGAAGCTTGGCCGGGAGGCTCAATCAGCCCCAGCATTTT	CARSLAGRLNQPQHF	15	TRBV5-3	TRBJ1-5	.	.
TGTGCCACCAGTGACCAGGGGGCTCCCCACAATGAGCAGTTCTTC	CATSDQGAPHNEQFF	15	TRBV24-1	TRBJ2-1	TRBD1	.
TGTGCCAGCAGTGAAGCGTGGGGGGGGAGCACAGATACGCAGTATTTT	CASSEAWGGSTDTQYF	16	TRBV2	TRBJ2-3	TRBD2	.
TGCGCCAGCAGCTTGGGGGACTTGGGAGGCGAGCAGTACTTC	CASSLGDLGGEQYF	14	TRBV5-1	TRBJ2-7	.	.
TGTGCCAGCAGCTGGACAGGGTCGGGCGGGGAGCTGTTTTTT	CASSWTGSGGELFF	14	TRBV13	TRBJ2-2	TRBD1	.
TGTGCCAGCACCCACGACGCAGGCCTGGCTGGCTACACCTTC	CASTHDAGLAGYTF	14	TRBV28	TRBJ1-2	.	.
TGTGCCAGCAGCCAAGGGAGTGATTCACCCCTCCACTTT	CASSQGSDSPLHF	13	TRBV14	TRBJ1-6	.	few
TGTGCCAGCAGTTTATATACTAGCGGGAGGCGCACAGATACGCAGTATTTT	CASSLYTSGRRTDTQYF	17	TRBV27	TRBJ2-3	TRBD2	.
TGTGCCACCAGTGACCATCACCTGATTAAGCCACAGGGTGAAAAACTGTTTTTT	CATSDHHLIKPQGEKLFF	18	TRBV24-1	TRBJ1-4	.	.
TGTGCCAGCAGCCAACTAGGGGGGGAGCTGTTTTTT	CASSQLGGELFF	12	TRBV5-5	TRBJ2-2	.	.
TGTGCCAGCAGCAAAAAAGTTCCGGGGGGAGCACGCTACGAGCAGTACTTC	CASSKKVPGGARYEQYF	17	TRBV21-1	TRBJ2-7	.	.
TGCGCCAGCAGTGGGGCCGGGACTAGCGGACCGAGCTCCTACAATGAGCAGTTCTTC	CASSGAGTSGPSSYNEQFF	19	TRBV10-2	TRBJ2-1	TRBD2	.
TGTGCCAGCAGTTTCCCAGGAGGATCTAATGAAAAACTGTTTTTT	CASSFPGGSNEKLFF	15	TRBV28	TRBJ1-4	.	.
TGTGCCAGCAGCTTAGGCAGCGGAACAGATACGCAGTATTTT	CASSLGSGTDTQYF	14	TRBV7-2	TRBJ2-3	.	.
TGTGCCAGCAGGGAGCTAGCCAAAAACATTCAGTACTTC	CASRELAKNIQYF	13	TRBV2	TRBJ2-4	.	.
TGTGCCAGCAGCTTCGAAGCGGGGCCGAACACCGGGGAGCTGTTTTTT	CASSFEAGPNTGELFF	16	TRBV7-9	TRBJ2-2	TRBD2	.
TGTGCCAGCAGCCTTAGGACTAGCGGGAGCGAGCAGTACTTC	CASSLRTSGSEQYF	14	TRBV28	TRBJ2-7	TRBD2	.
TGTGCCAGCAGCCCAAAGGGGGCTGGCTACACCTTC	CASSPKGAGYTF	12	TRBV7-9	TRBJ1-2	TRBD1	.
TGTGCCAGCAGCCCCAGGACTTACGAGCAGTACTTC	CASSPRTYEQYF	12	TRBV6-2/TRBV6-3	TRBJ2-7	.	.
TGTGCCAGCAGCTCTCAGGGGGGCTCAATGAACACTGAAGCTTTCTTT	CASSSQGGSMNTEAFF	16	TRBV7-2	TRBJ1-1	TRBD1	.
TGTGCCAGCAGTCCGGGACTAGCGGGAGCATTGGGAGATACGCAGTATTTT	CASSPGLAGALGDTQYF	17	TRBV28	TRBJ2-3	TRBD2	.
TGTGCCACCAGTGAGGCAGGTTCCTACGAGCAGTACTTC	CATSEAGSYEQYF	13	TRBV24-1	TRBJ2-7	.	once
TGTGCCAGCACCGGAGTTGGGACAGGGGGCAACGAGCAGTACTTC	CASTGVGTGGNEQYF	15	TRBV3-1/TRBV3-2	TRBJ2-7	TRBD1	few
TGTGCCAGCAGCTCACCTTTCGACAGGGAAGATACGCAGTATTTT	CASSSPFDREDTQYF	15	TRBV11-3	TRBJ2-3	TRBD1	.
TGTGCCATCGCAGGGGATATATCCGAGACTGGAAACACCATATATTTT	CAIAGDISETGNTIYF	16	TRBV10-3	TRBJ1-3	.	.
TGCAGCGTATATAACAGAATAGGCTACACCTTC	CSVYNRIGYTF	11	TRBV29-1	TRBJ1-2	.	.
TGTGCCAGCAGTCTCAGGCGGGGGCCCGGGGGCACTGAAGCTTTCTTT	CASSLRRGPGGTEAFF	16	TRBV28	TRBJ1-1	.	once
TGTGCCAGCAGCTTAGATAACGGGTTCGCCGAGCAGTACTTC	CASSLDNGFAEQYF	14	TRBV11-2	TRBJ2-7	.	.
TGTGCCAGCAGTTCATGGACTAGCGGGTCACGGGAGACCCAGTACTTC	CASSSWTSGSRETQYF	16	TRBV27	TRBJ2-5	TRBD2	.
TGTGCCAGCAGTTATCCCGGAGGGTCTGGAAACACCATATATTTT	CASSYPGGSGNTIYF	15	TRBV6-2/TRBV6-3	TRBJ1-3	.	.
TGTGCCTCGTCGGACAGCCCCTCTGGGGCCAACGTCCTGACTTTC	CASSDSPSGANVLTF	15	TRBV10-3	TRBJ2-6	.	.